The rows below give T cell receptor beta chains drawn from one sample of a study of CD8 T cells in Susac syndrome. One entry per CDR3 protein results from TCRdb running MiXCR on the immunoSEQ multiplex PCR reads. The data contain nearly 70,000 distinct CDR3 sequences, 95% of them seen just once; the ten biggest clones take up roughly 0.22%. Input material: CD8+ T cells from PBMCs. Receptors originate from a human donor in good health. CDR3s include the opening cysteine and the closing phenylalanine or tryptophan. The order of the fields is J gene, V gene, D gene, CDR3 length, clone size, CDR3 DNA, CDR3 protein. A D gene is named only where the DNA matches it firmly. Expanded clones get a size class; other rows say once, few or many, or leave the size out.

J: TRBJ2-7
V: TRBV7-8
D: NA
length: 13
size: NA
DNA: TGTGCCAGCAGACCGGGTTCCAGCTACGAGCAGTACTTC
CDR3: CASRPGSSYEQYF

J: TRBJ2-5
V: TRBV19
D: NA
length: 15
size: NA
DNA: TGTGCCAGTAGTATAGATAGGGCGGGACAAGAGACCCAGTACTTC
CDR3: CASSIDRAGQETQYF

J: TRBJ1-5
V: TRBV2
D: TRBD1
length: 15
size: NA
DNA: TGTGCCAGCAGTGAAGATCGACAGGGGAATCAGCCCCAGCATTTT
CDR3: CASSEDRQGNQPQHF

J: TRBJ2-4
V: TRBV28
D: NA
length: 13
size: NA
DNA: TGTGCCAGCGGGGCGGAGGGTCTGAACATTCAGTACTTC
CDR3: CASGAEGLNIQYF

J: TRBJ2-1
V: TRBV12-3/TRBV12-4
D: TRBD1
length: 12
size: NA
DNA: TGTGCCAGCAGCTGGACAGGGGCTGAGCAGTTCTTC
CDR3: CASSWTGAEQFF

J: TRBJ1-2
V: TRBV29-1
D: TRBD1
length: 12
size: NA
DNA: TGCAGCGCCGGGGACAGCAACTATGGCTACACCTTC
CDR3: CSAGDSNYGYTF

J: TRBJ2-2
V: TRBV12-3/TRBV12-4
D: NA
length: 10
size: NA
DNA: TGTGCCAGCAGTTCCGGGGAGCTGTTTTTT
CDR3: CASSSGELFF

J: TRBJ2-7
V: TRBV7-8
D: NA
length: 13
size: NA
DNA: TGTGCCAGCAGAACCGGGCACTCCTACGAGCAGTACTTC
CDR3: CASRTGHSYEQYF

J: TRBJ2-1
V: TRBV3-1
D: TRBD2
length: 15
size: NA
DNA: TGTGCCAGCAGGTTGAGTGGGACTAGCTTCGATGAGCAGTTCTTC
CDR3: CASRLSGTSFDEQFF

J: TRBJ1-1
V: TRBV29-1
D: TRBD1
length: 12
size: once
DNA: TGCAGTGCATTTCAGGGGGCCACTGAAGCTTTCTTT
CDR3: CSAFQGATEAFF

J: TRBJ1-6
V: TRBV7-3
D: NA
length: 15
size: NA
DNA: TGTGCCAGCAGCTTAAATCAGGGGACAAGTTCACCCCTCCACTTT
CDR3: CASSLNQGTSSPLHF

J: TRBJ1-5
V: TRBV7-9
D: NA
length: 14
size: NA
DNA: TGTGCCAGCAGCTTAGGGCGGAACAATCAGCCCCAGCATTTT
CDR3: CASSLGRNNQPQHF

J: TRBJ2-5
V: TRBV4-1
D: NA
length: 13
size: NA
DNA: TGCGCCAGCTCCCCCCGACAGGAAGAGACCCAGTACTTC
CDR3: CASSPRQEETQYF

J: TRBJ2-5
V: TRBV5-1
D: NA
length: 16
size: NA
DNA: TGCGCCAGCAGCGGGGAAGGAGCGCTGGTTCAAGAGACCCAGTACTTC
CDR3: CASSGEGALVQETQYF

J: TRBJ1-5
V: TRBV19
D: NA
length: 13
size: few
DNA: TGTGCCAGTAGTATAGTCCCAGGGGAACCCCAGCATTTT
CDR3: CASSIVPGEPQHF

J: TRBJ2-3
V: TRBV7-2
D: NA
length: 12
size: NA
DNA: TGTGCCAGCAGCTTCCGGGGGGATACGCAGTATTTT
CDR3: CASSFRGDTQYF

J: TRBJ1-2
V: TRBV7-9
D: NA
length: 11
size: NA
DNA: TGTGCCAGCAGCTTAAAGGATGGCTACACCTTC
CDR3: CASSLKDGYTF

J: TRBJ1-2
V: TRBV29-1
D: NA
length: 11
size: NA
DNA: TGCAGCGTCCCATCGGGGAGCGGCTACACCTTC
CDR3: CSVPSGSGYTF

J: TRBJ1-2
V: TRBV4-3
D: NA
length: 16
size: once
DNA: TGCGCCAGCAGCCAAGATAGGCAGGGCCCTAACTATGGCTACACCTTC
CDR3: CASSQDRQGPNYGYTF

J: TRBJ1-1
V: TRBV5-1
D: TRBD1
length: 14
size: NA
DNA: TGCGCCAGCAGCCCCGGACAGGGGTTCACTGAAGCTTTCTTT
CDR3: CASSPGQGFTEAFF

J: TRBJ2-5
V: TRBV18
D: TRBD1
length: 12
size: NA
DNA: TGTGCCAGCTCGGGACAGCAAGAGACCCAGTACTTC
CDR3: CASSGQQETQYF

J: TRBJ1-1
V: TRBV5-4
D: NA
length: 15
size: NA
DNA: TGTGCCAGCAGCTTCGGGCTGTGGGAGAACACTGAAGCTTTCTTT
CDR3: CASSFGLWENTEAFF

J: TRBJ2-2
V: TRBV28
D: NA
length: 15
size: NA
DNA: TGTGCCAGCAGTTTGCTGGGGATGGACACCGGGGAGCTGTTTTTT
CDR3: CASSLLGMDTGELFF

J: TRBJ1-1
V: TRBV9
D: NA
length: 14
size: NA
DNA: TGTGCCAGCAGCGTATCATCCTCCAGGACTGAAGCTTTCTTT
CDR3: CASSVSSSRTEAFF

J: TRBJ2-7
V: TRBV19
D: NA
length: 14
size: NA
DNA: TGTGCCAGTAGTGGGGCGGCGGGCTCCTACGAGCAGTACTTC
CDR3: CASSGAAGSYEQYF

J: TRBJ2-7
V: TRBV25-1
D: NA
length: 14
size: few
DNA: TGTGCCAGCAGAAAGGCAGGGAACAACTACGAGCAGTACTTC
CDR3: CASRKAGNNYEQYF

J: TRBJ2-5
V: TRBV29-1
D: TRBD2
length: 14
size: NA
DNA: TGCAGCGTTGAACGAGCGGGGGGGCCGGAGACCCAGTACTTC
CDR3: CSVERAGGPETQYF

J: TRBJ2-7
V: TRBV5-1
D: NA
length: 11
size: NA
DNA: TGCGCCAGCAGCCGGGACTACGAGCAGTACTTC
CDR3: CASSRDYEQYF

J: TRBJ2-2
V: TRBV24-1
D: NA
length: 16
size: NA
DNA: TGTGCCACCAGTGATTTGCACGGCACGAACACCGGGGAGCTGTTTTTT
CDR3: CATSDLHGTNTGELFF

J: TRBJ1-1
V: TRBV7-3
D: NA
length: 14
size: NA
DNA: TGTGCCAGCAGCTTAGTCGGGGGAAACACTGAAGCTTTCTTT
CDR3: CASSLVGGNTEAFF

J: TRBJ2-5
V: TRBV27
D: NA
length: 12
size: NA
DNA: TGTGCCAGCAGTTTATTAGGGGATACCCAGTACTTC
CDR3: CASSLLGDTQYF

J: TRBJ1-1
V: TRBV12-3/TRBV12-4
D: NA
length: 12
size: NA
DNA: TGTGCCAGCAGTTTTCGGGTGACTGAAGCTTTCTTT
CDR3: CASSFRVTEAFF

J: TRBJ1-6
V: TRBV28
D: TRBD1
length: 17
size: NA
DNA: TGTGCCAGCAGTATCACTATCGACAGGGGGCTAGGTTCACCCCTCCACTTT
CDR3: CASSITIDRGLGSPLHF

J: TRBJ2-3
V: TRBV27
D: TRBD2
length: 15
size: NA
DNA: TGTGCCAGCAGTTTGGGGCGGGGGAGCACAGATACGCAGTATTTT
CDR3: CASSLGRGSTDTQYF

J: TRBJ2-2
V: TRBV10-2
D: NA
length: 13
size: NA
DNA: TGCGCCAGCAGGGCTAGCGAGGCCGGGGAGCTGTTTTTT
CDR3: CASRASEAGELFF

J: TRBJ1-6
V: TRBV18
D: NA
length: 15
size: NA
DNA: TGTGCCAGCTCACCAGAGTTCTCCTATAATTCACCCCTCCACTTT
CDR3: CASSPEFSYNSPLHF